This T cell receptor beta chain was identified in a study of blood T cell repertoires in COVID-19. Overall study: Italy, Spain and the United States were the sources of the convalescent and acute COVID-19 samples. Nucleic acid was either cDNA or gDNA, and it came from T cells, B-cell-depleted T cells, or PBMCs.

As handled by the study authors: Amplification of reference gene primers was used by the study to estimate nucleated cell counts. TCRdb's copy holds only in-frame clones and misses some; the assay was immunoSEQ multiplex PCR. For V, J and clone size, that table is used; D and trimming come from the DNA. The repertoire has about 520,000 clones, 75% to 90% of them found once; the top ten carry under 4%. CDR1 is SGHNT, CDR2 YYREEE, per germline (reference sequence). Deletions cut 4 bases from V and 5 bases from J, with 10 bases between. The CDR3 contains 12 residues. This sequence originates from a human donor in a cohort sampled during active COVID-19. The sample was peripheral blood. The chain has TRBV5-4 and TRBJ2-7; D might be TRBD1 (6 bases). CDR3 bases: TGTGCCAGCAGCCTACAGGGTCACGAGCAGTACTTC. Translation gives CASSLQGHEQYF. The full variable domain, rest sourced from reference TRBV5-4 and TRBJ2-7, is ETGVTQSPTHLIKTRGQQVTLRCSSQSGHNTVSWYQQALGQGPQFIFQYYREEENGRGNFPPRFSGLQFPNYSSELNVNALELDDSALYLCASSLQGHEQYFGPGTRLTVT.